This entry is about one T cell receptor beta chain. The antigen it binds to is not known. There are no base qualities to consult, and no much larger clone falls within one base. Patients with autoimmune disease history or receiving systemic immunosuppression were excluded from the trial. Peripheral blood for TCR sequencing was drawn from every dose cohort at baseline, at cycle 4 day 1 and at cycle 7 day 1. Samples were obtained from an open-label, multicenter, first-in-human phase I dose-escalation trial of ivuxolimab. Adults with locally advanced or metastatic melanoma, renal cell, hepatocellular, or head and neck squamous cell carcinoma were enrolled in the trial. Before TCR sequencing, CD4+ and CD8+ T cells were separately sorted from peripheral blood. To sequence the TCRbeta CDR3 region, genomic DNA was isolated from the sorted cells. The immunoSEQ Assay was used for sequencing of TCRbeta CDR3 regions. The clones in this table, taken by TCRdb from immuneACCESS, are in-frame only. Not every clone is retained; where verified, under half of the shortfall comes from an unresolved V gene, and the cause of the rest is unknown. This sample lists tens of thousands of clones; 85% were detected once. The ten largest clones take up over 2.5% of the sample.

The sample belongs to a study of OX40 agonist ivuxolimab in advanced cancers. The study in broad terms: The costimulatory receptor OX40 (CD134) was targeted by ivuxolimab, a fully human IgG2 agonistic monoclonal antibody. Intravenous ivuxolimab was administered to patients every 2 weeks at six dose levels: 0.01, 0.1, 0.3, 1.5, 3 and 10 mg/kg. The purpose of peripheral TCRbeta sequencing was to test whether ivuxolimab changed TCR sequence diversity and led to clonal T-cell expansion. The dose-escalation cohort was about 86% male with a mean age of approximately 60 years, ranging from roughly 23 to 80. The paper describes the monotherapy dose-escalation part (N ≈ 51 patients) of the phase I trial of ivuxolimab. Partial responses occurred in three dose-escalation patients: two with cutaneous melanoma and one with hepatocellular carcinoma. Patients were allowed to have had prior anti-PD-1, anti-PD-L1 or anti-CTLA-4 therapy, and 40% to 45% of the dose-escalation patients had previously received checkpoint inhibitors. Among the 52 dose-escalation patients, around 19 had hepatocellular carcinoma, about 15 melanoma, 9 renal cell carcinoma and 9 head and neck cancer.

Results and caveats for the whole study, not just this receptor: Low levels of normalized T-cell clonal expansion were also seen in some patients who did not respond. Antigen specificity was not determined for the clonally expanded peripheral T cells. After ivuxolimab, more expanded clones were found on average in CD8+ T cells than in CD4+ T cells. At doses from 0.1 to 3.0 mg/kg, clonal expansion was seen in both CD4+ and CD8+ blood T cells between baseline and week 6. In the 0.1-3.0 mg/kg groups, partial responders were among the patients with the lowest normalized peripheral clonal expansion, particularly in CD8+ T cells.

Sequences were derived from CD4+ or CD8+ T cells sorted from blood, sampled in a trial of the OX40 agonist ivuxolimab. The clonotype originates from an adult with an advanced solid tumor such as melanoma, head and neck, liver or kidney cancer.

The DNA is TGTGCCAGCAGCACGGACTCCAACTCCTACGAGCAGTACTTC. This codes for CASSTDSNSYEQYF. In this chain, TRBV11-3 is recombined with TRBJ2-7; TRBD2 is possibly the D segment (5 matching bases). CDR1 and CDR2 (SGHNT, YENEEA) derive from the germline V gene. The junction shows trimming of 5 bases on V and 0 bases on J, plus 11 bases between the germline ends. The cysteine opens and the phenylalanine closes a CDR3 of 14 amino acids. The DNA shown is the 42-base CDR3, in frame from base 1.